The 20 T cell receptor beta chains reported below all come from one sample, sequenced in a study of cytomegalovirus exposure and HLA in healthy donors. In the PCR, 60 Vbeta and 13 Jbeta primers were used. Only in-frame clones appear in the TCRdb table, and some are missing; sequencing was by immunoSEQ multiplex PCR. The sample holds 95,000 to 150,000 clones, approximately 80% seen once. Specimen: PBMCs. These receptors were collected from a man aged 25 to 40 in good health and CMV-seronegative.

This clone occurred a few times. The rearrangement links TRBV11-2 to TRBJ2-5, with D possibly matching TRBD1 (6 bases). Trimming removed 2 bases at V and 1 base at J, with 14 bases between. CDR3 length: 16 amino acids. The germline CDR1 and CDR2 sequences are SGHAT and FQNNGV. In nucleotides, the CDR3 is TGTGCCAGCAGCTTATGGGCAGGGGCCATCCAAGAGACCCAGTACTTC. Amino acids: CASSLWAGAIQETQYF.

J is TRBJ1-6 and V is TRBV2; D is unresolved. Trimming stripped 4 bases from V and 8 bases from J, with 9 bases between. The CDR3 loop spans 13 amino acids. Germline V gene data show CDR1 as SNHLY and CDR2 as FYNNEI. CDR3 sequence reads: CASSVTEYSPLHF. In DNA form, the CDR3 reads TGTGCCAGCAGTGTAACAGAATATTCACCCCTCCACTTT.

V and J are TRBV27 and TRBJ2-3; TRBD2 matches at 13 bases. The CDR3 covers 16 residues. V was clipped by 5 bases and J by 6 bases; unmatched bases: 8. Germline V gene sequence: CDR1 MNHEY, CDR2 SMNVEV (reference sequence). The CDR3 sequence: CASSPGLAGEADTQYF. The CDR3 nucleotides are TGTGCCAGCAGTCCCGGACTAGCGGGAGAGGCCGATACGCAGTATTTT.

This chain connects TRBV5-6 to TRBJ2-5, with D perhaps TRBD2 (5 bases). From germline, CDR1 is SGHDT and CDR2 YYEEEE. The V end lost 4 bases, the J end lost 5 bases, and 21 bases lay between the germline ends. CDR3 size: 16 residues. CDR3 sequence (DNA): TGTGCCAGCAGCCCGGCGTGGGTAGCGACCGTCGAGACCCAGTACTTC. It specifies CASSPAWVATVETQYF.

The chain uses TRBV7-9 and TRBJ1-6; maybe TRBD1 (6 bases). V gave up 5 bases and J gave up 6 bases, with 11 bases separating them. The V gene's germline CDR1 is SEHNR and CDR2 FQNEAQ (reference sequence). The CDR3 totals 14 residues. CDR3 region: CASSRDTSNSPLHF. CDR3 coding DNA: TGTGCCAGCAGCCGGGACACTAGTAATTCACCCCTCCACTTT. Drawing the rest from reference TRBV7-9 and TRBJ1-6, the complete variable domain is DTGVSQNPRHKITKRGQNVTFRCDPISEHNRLYWYRQTLGQGPEFLTYFQNEAQLEKSRLLSDRFSAERPKGSFSTLEIQRTEQGDSAMYLCASSRDTSNSPLHFGNGTRLTVT.

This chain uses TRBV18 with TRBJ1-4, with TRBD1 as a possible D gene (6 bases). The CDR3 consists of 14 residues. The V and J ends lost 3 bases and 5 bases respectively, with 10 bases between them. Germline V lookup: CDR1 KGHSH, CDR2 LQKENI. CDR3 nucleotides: TGTGCCAGCTCACCGCCAGGGGCAAATGAAAAACTGTTTTTT. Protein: CASSPPGANEKLFF.

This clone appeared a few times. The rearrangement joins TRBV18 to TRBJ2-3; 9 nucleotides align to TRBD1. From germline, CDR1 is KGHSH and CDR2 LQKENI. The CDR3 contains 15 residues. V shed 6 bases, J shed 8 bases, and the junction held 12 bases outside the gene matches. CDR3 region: CASSRQGDTGSTQYF. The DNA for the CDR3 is TGTGCCAGCTCCCGACAGGGGGACACGGGCTCTACGCAGTATTTT.

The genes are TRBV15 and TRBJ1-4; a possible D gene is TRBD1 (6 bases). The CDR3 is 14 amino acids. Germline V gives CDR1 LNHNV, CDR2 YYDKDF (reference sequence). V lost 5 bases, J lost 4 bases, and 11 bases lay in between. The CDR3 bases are TGTGCCACCAGCTTAGGACAGCGTAATGAAAAACTGTTTTTT. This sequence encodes CATSLGQRNEKLFF. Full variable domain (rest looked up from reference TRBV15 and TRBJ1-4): DAMVIQNPRYQVTQFGKPVTLSCSQTLNHNVMYWYQQKSSQAPKLLFHYYDKDFNNEADTPDNFQSRRPNTSFCFLDIRSPGLGDTAMYLCATSLGQRNEKLFFGSGTQLSVL.

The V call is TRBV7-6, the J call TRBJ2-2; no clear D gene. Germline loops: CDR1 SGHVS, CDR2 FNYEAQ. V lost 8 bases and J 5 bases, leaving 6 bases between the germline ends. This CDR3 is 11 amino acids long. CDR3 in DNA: TGTGCCAGCGGGCGAACCGGGGAGCTGTTTTTT. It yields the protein CASGRTGELFF.

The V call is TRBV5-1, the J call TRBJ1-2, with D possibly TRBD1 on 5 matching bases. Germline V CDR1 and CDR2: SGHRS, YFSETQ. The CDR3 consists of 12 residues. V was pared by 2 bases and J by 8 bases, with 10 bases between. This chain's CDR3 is CASSFGGMGYTF. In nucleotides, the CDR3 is TGCGCCAGCAGCTTCGGGGGGATGGGCTACACCTTC.

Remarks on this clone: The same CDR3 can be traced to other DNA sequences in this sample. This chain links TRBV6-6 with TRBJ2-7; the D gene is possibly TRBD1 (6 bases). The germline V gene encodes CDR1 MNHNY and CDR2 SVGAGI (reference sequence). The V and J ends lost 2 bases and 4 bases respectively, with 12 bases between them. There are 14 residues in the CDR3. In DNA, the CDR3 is TGTGCCAGCAGTTACCCGGGACAAAATTACGAGCAGTACTTC. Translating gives CASSYPGQNYEQYF.

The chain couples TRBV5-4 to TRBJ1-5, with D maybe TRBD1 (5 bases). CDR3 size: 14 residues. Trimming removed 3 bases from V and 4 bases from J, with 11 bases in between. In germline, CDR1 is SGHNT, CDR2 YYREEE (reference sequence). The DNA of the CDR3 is TGTGCCAGCAGCTCAGACAGCTATAATCAGCCCCAGCATTTT. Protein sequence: CASSSDSYNQPQHF.

The CDR3 is CASSQNWRAQGFGAFF. The CDR3, as DNA: TGTGCCAGCAGCCAAAATTGGAGGGCCCAAGGGTTCGGGGCTTTCTTT. This chain uses TRBV4-2 with TRBJ1-1; no clear D. Per the germline V gene, CDR1 is LGHNA and CDR2 is YNFKEQ. CDR3 length equals 16 residues. V lost 2 bases and J 11 bases, leaving 24 bases between the germline ends.

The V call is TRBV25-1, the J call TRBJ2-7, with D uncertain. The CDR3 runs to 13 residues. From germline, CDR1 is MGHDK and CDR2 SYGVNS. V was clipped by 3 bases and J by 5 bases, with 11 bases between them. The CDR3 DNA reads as TGTGCCAGCAGTGATACATTGGTTCACGAGCAGTACTTC. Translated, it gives CASSDTLVHEQYF.

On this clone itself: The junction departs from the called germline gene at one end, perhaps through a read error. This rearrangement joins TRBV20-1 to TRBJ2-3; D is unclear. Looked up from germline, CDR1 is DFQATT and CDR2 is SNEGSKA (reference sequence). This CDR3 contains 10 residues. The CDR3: CSTSTDTQYF. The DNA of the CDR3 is TGCAGTACTAGCACAGATACGCAGTATTTT.

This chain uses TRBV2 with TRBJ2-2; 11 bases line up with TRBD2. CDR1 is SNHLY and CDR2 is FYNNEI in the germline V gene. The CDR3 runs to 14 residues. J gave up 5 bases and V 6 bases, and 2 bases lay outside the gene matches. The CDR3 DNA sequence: TGTGCCAGCAGGACTAGCGGGGTTACCGGGGAGCTGTTTTTT. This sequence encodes CASRTSGVTGELFF.

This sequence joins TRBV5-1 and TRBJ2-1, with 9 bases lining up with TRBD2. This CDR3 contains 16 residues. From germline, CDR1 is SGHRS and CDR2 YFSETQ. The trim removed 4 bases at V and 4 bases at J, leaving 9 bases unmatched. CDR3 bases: TGCGCCAGCAGCGTCCTTGGCGGGAGGGGGTACAATGAGCAGTTCTTC. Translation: CASSVLGGRGYNEQFF.

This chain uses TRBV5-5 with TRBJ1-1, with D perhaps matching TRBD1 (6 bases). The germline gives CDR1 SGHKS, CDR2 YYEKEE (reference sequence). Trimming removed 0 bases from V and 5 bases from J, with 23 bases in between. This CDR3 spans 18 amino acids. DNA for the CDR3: TGTGCCAGCAGCTTGGAGACCAGCATAGGCCCGCAGGGGACTGAAGCTTTCTTT. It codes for CASSLETSIGPQGTEAFF.

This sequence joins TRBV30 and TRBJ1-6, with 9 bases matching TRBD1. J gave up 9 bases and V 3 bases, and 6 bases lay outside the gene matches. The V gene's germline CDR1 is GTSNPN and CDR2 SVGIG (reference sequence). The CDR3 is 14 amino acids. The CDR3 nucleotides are TGTGCCTGGAGCCTGGACAGGGGCGCTTCACCCCTCCACTTT. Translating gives CAWSLDRGASPLHF. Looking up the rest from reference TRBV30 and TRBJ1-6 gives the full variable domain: SQTIHQWPATLVQPVGSPLSLECTVEGTSNPNLYWYRQAAGRGLQLLFYSVGIGQISSEVPQNLSASRPQDRQFILSSKKLLLSDSGFYLCAWSLDRGASPLHFGNGTRLTVT.

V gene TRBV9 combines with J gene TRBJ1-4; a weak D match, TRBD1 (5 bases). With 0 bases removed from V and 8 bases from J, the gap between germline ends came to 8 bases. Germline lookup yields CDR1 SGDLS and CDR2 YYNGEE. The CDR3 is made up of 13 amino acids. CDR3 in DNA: TGTGCCAGCAGCGTAGGGAGGGGAGAAAAACTGTTTTTT. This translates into CASSVGRGEKLFF. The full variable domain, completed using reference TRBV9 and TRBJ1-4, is DSGVTQTPKHLITATGQRVTLRCSPRSGDLSVYWYQQSLDQGLQFLIQYYNGEERAKGNILERFSAQQFPDLHSELNLSSLELGDSALYFCASSVGRGEKLFFGSGTQLSVL.